A single sample is the source of the 16 T cell receptor beta chains below, sequenced in a study of identical twins. MiXCR, applied by TCRdb to the 5' RACE reads, yields one record per CDR3 protein. The sample lists some 1,600,000 distinct CDR3 sequences; around 29% were seen once. The sequenced material came from cord blood. These receptors were taken from a newborn girl in good health.

This chain links TRBV28 with TRBJ1-5; 11 bases map to TRBD1. Trimming cost V 6 bases and J 2 bases; bases outside gene matches: 6. Germline loops: CDR1 MDHEN, CDR2 SYDVKM. The CDR3 is made up of 16 amino acids. CDR3 coding DNA: TGTGCCAGCAGATTACGGACAGGGGGCCGCAATCAGCCCCAGCATTTT. Translation gives CASRLRTGGRNQPQHF.

The rearrangement joins TRBV3-1 to TRBJ2-1, with TRBD2 matching over 9 bases. The J call may be faulty, since TRBJ2-7 better matches the DNA end. The CDR3 runs 15 residues. Germline V CDR1 and CDR2: LGHDT, YNNKEL (reference sequence). The CDR3 loop reads CASSQSSGAYNEQYF. In DNA form, the CDR3 reads TGTGCCAGCAGCCAATCTAGCGGGGCCTACAATGAGCAGTACTTC.

Comment on this clonotype: A much larger clone lies a single base off, so this may be a read error. The rearrangement joins TRBV20-1 to TRBJ2-5, with TRBD1 identical over 8 bases. The better agreement between TRBJ2-1 and the DNA end casts doubt on the J call. The CDR3 totals 11 residues. Germline lookup yields CDR1 DFQATT and CDR2 SNEGSKA (reference sequence). CDR3 sequence reads: CSADREETQFF. For the CDR3, the DNA is TGCAGTGCGGACAGGGAAGAGACCCAGTTCTTC.

Remarks on this clonotype: One end of the junction varies from germline; a read error may be responsible. This chain links TRBV6-1 with TRBJ2-3, with D maybe TRBD1 (5 bases). CDR3 length equals 15 residues. From germline, CDR1 is MNHNS and CDR2 SASEGT. Here the CDR3 DNA reads TGTGCCAGCAGTTCCCGCAGGGTCAGCACAGGTACGCAGTATTTT. The encoded protein is CASSSRRVSTGTQYF.

About this clonotype: The junction departs from germline at one end; a sequencing error may be responsible. This rearrangement joins TRBV27 to TRBJ1-1; 7 bases map to TRBD1. This CDR3 comprises 14 residues. Germline V lookup: CDR1 MNHEY, CDR2 SMNVEV (reference sequence). The CDR3 sequence is CACSFHRGETEAFF. The DNA of the CDR3 is TGTGCCTGCAGTTTCCACAGGGGAGAGACTGAAGCTTTCTTT.

This clonotype was seen at least ten times. The rearrangement links TRBV14 to TRBJ2-4; D is possibly TRBD2 (6 bases). The V and J ends lost 4 bases and 3 bases respectively, with 16 bases between them. The CDR3 is 16 amino acids. Germline loops: CDR1 SGHDN, CDR2 FVKESK. DNA for the CDR3: TGTGCCAGCAGCCCGGGACTGACAAAGGACAAAAACATTCAGTACTTC. It encodes CASSPGLTKDKNIQYF.

V usage is TRBV27 and J usage is TRBJ2-5; 9 bases are shared with TRBD1. Germline values: CDR1 MNHEY, CDR2 SMNVEV (reference sequence). CDR3 length: 14 residues. V was pared by 6 bases and J by 5 bases, with 7 bases of the junction left unmatched. The chain's CDR3 is CASRPTGGGETQYF. The CDR3 DNA is TGTGCCAGCAGGCCCACAGGGGGCGGCGAGACCCAGTACTTC.

This chain joins TRBV3-1 and TRBJ2-1; D is undetermined. The CDR3 has 12 amino acids. Trimming shortened V by 4 bases and J by 9 bases, and 10 bases separated the two germline ends. The V gene's germline CDR1 is LGHDT and CDR2 YNNKEL (reference sequence). The CDR3 DNA follows: TGTGCCAGCAGCCGCCTGTTCGGTGAGCAGTTCTTC. It is translated as CASSRLFGEQFF.

The chain employs TRBV6-6 and TRBJ1-4; D possibly corresponds to TRBD1 (6 bases). V lost 6 bases to trimming and J lost 4 bases, with 15 bases between them. This CDR3 is 15 amino acids long. Germline CDR1 is MNHNY and CDR2 is SVGAGI (reference sequence). The CDR3 sequence is CASRTGQRRNEKLFF. CDR3 DNA: TGTGCCAGCAGAACCGGACAGCGCCGTAATGAAAAACTGTTTTTT.

This clonotype has more than one count but fewer than ten. The rearrangement joins TRBV28 to TRBJ2-3, with D possibly TRBD2 on 6 matching bases. The CDR3 has 14 amino acids. The germline V and J ends were trimmed by 7 bases and 1 base, with 12 bases remaining between them. Germline V gene data show CDR1 as MDHEN and CDR2 as SYDVKM. CDR3 nucleotide sequence: TGTGCCAGCATGAGGAGGGAAGGCACAGATACGCAGTATTTT. Protein: CASMRREGTDTQYF.

This clonotype was detected only a few times. The chain links TRBV29-1 to TRBJ2-6; D is uncertain. The germline V gene encodes CDR1 SQVTM and CDR2 ANQGSEA. There are 14 residues in the CDR3. Trimming stripped 3 bases from V and 0 bases from J, with 6 bases between. The CDR3 DNA is TGCAGCGTTGAGGTATACTCTGGGGCCAACGTCCTGACTTTC. It specifies CSVEVYSGANVLTF. The whole variable domain, filled in from reference TRBV29-1 and TRBJ2-6, reads SAVISQKPSRDICQRGTSLTIQCQVDSQVTMMFWYRQQPGQSLTLIATANQGSEATYESGFVIDKFPISRPNLTFSTLTVSNMSPEDSSIYLCSVEVYSGANVLTFGAGSRLTVL.

The rearrangement links TRBV5-1 to TRBJ2-2; 9 bases fit TRBD1. Losses at the gene ends were 5 bases for V and 0 bases for J; bases not matched to a gene: 5. This CDR3 is built from 16 residues. CDR1 and CDR2 (germline): SGHRS, YFSETQ. This chain's CDR3 is CASRNRGPTNTGELFF. CDR3 coding DNA: TGCGCCAGCAGGAACAGGGGGCCGACGAACACCGGGGAGCTGTTTTTT.

This clonotype has a handful of counts. The CDR3 nucleotides are TGTGCCAGCAGCCAAGGAGGGGCGAACACTGAAGCTTTCTTT. Its protein product is CASSQGGANTEAFF. The chain recombines TRBV3-1 with TRBJ1-1; D may be TRBD1 (5 bases). Germline-derived CDR1 and CDR2 are LGHDT and YNNKEL (reference sequence). CDR3 size: 14 residues. V shed 1 base and J shed 1 base, with 7 bases lying between them. Full variable domain (remainder filled in from reference TRBV3-1 and TRBJ1-1): DTAVSQTPKYLVTQMGNDKSIKCEQNLGHDTMYWYKQDSKKFLKIMFSYNNKELIINETVPNRFSPKSPDKAHLNLHINSLELGDSAVYFCASSQGGANTEAFFGQGTRLTVV.

The genes are TRBV20-1 and TRBJ1-1; no clear D. V was cut by 0 bases and J by 7 bases, with 12 bases left in between. The CDR3 runs to 13 residues. Germline CDR1 and CDR2: DFQATT and SNEGSKA (reference sequence). As DNA, the CDR3 is TGCAGTGCTAGAGATCCAAATTGGGGTGAAGCTTTCTTT. Translating it yields CSARDPNWGEAFF.

The rearrangement uses TRBV20-1 and TRBJ2-3; 9 bases agree with TRBD1. Germline V lookup: CDR1 DFQATT, CDR2 SNEGSKA (reference sequence). V lost 3 bases to trimming and J lost 2 bases; unmatched junction nucleotides: 9. The CDR3 runs 16 residues. For the CDR3, the DNA is TGCAGTGCTAGTCGGCCTACAGGGGGCAACACAGATACGCAGTATTTT. This sequence encodes CSASRPTGGNTDTQYF.

The chain combines TRBV24-1 with TRBJ2-1; TRBD2 is a possible D gene (6 bases). V was pared by 6 bases and J by 3 bases, with 8 bases between. Germline loops: CDR1 KGHDR, CDR2 SFDVKD. The CDR3 extends over 13 amino acids. The CDR3 loop is CATSFGSYNEQFF. CDR3 bases: TGTGCCACCAGTTTCGGGAGCTACAATGAGCAGTTCTTC.